One and the same sample provided the 29 T cell receptor beta chains below, sequenced in a study of post-analysis software for immune sequencing data. Their cognate antigens are unknown. Points from the study as a whole: With TRBV5-6, TRBV5-1 and TRBV20-1 included, about five TRBV segments were more frequent in patients than in controls.

Researchers reported that TCR beta cDNA libraries carried unique molecular identifiers. Via MiXCR, TCRdb re-called the PCR reads, giving one row per CDR3 protein. The table includes 450,000 or so distinct CDR3 sequences, under 55% detected once. The sample was blood. The receptors were sampled from a girl aged 5-17 years with multiple sclerosis.

J is TRBJ1-5 and V is TRBV19; D may be TRBD1 (6 bases). V was pared by 5 bases and J by 0 bases, with 11 bases between. The CDR3 is 15 amino acids. CDR1 is LNHDA and CDR2 is SQIVND in the germline V gene (reference sequence). CDR3 nucleotides: TGTGCCAGTAGTGGTTGGACAGATAGCAATCAGCCCCAGCATTTT. Translation: CASSGWTDSNQPQHF.

The chain links TRBV29-1 to TRBJ2-5, with D perhaps TRBD1 (6 bases). The germline V gene has CDR1 SQVTM and CDR2 ANQGSEA. There are 15 residues in the CDR3. V gave up 3 bases and J gave up 1 base, with 15 bases separating them. Here the CDR3 DNA reads TGCAGCGTTGATCTCCCGGACAGTGTCCAAGAGACCCAGTACTTC. The encoded protein is CSVDLPDSVQETQYF.

This clonotype has only a few counts. This chain connects TRBV20-1 to TRBJ1-5, with D possibly being TRBD1 (6 bases). Trimming stripped 8 bases from V and 1 base from J, with 15 bases between. Germline assignment: CDR1 DFQATT and CDR2 SNEGSKA (reference sequence). The CDR3 sequence is 14 residues long. CDR3 residues: CSSNTRGSNQPQHF. The CDR3 DNA reads TGCAGTTCAAATACCAGGGGAAGCAATCAGCCCCAGCATTTT.

This clonotype was recorded a few times. This rearrangement joins TRBV7-2 to TRBJ2-7; weak D call: TRBD1 (5 bases). Germline CDR1 and CDR2: SGHTA and FQGNSA. Trimming took 5 bases from V and 2 from J, leaving 13 bases between them. The CDR3 extends over 14 amino acids. CDR3 region: CASSLPTVTYEQYF. As DNA, the CDR3 is TGTGCCAGCAGCCTACCGACAGTAACCTACGAGCAGTACTTC.

Regarding this clonotype: A much more abundant neighbour one base away suggests this may be a read error. V usage is TRBV5-1 and J usage is TRBJ2-7, with unresolved D. Germline assignment: CDR1 SGHRS and CDR2 YFSETQ. The CDR3 spans 14 residues. V shed 4 bases and J shed 0 bases, with 11 bases lying between them. As DNA, the CDR3 is TGCGCCAGCAGCACAAGAGAGAGCTCCTACGAGCAGTACTTC. Its protein product is CASSTRESSYEQYF. Looking up the rest from reference TRBV5-1 and TRBJ2-7 gives the full variable domain: KAGVTQTPRYLIKTRGQQVTLSCSPISGHRSVSWYQQTPGQGLQFLFEYFSETQRNKGNFPGRFSGRQFSNSRSEMNVSTLELGDSALYLCASSTRESSYEQYFGPGTRLTVT.

This clonotype was seen only a few times. This chain links TRBV29-1 with TRBJ1-1; D might be TRBD1 (6 bases). Trimming pared 4 bases from V and 0 bases from J, leaving 12 bases between. CDR1 and CDR2 (germline): SQVTM, ANQGSEA. The CDR3 runs 14 residues. The CDR3 reads CSVGGGRMNTEAFF. Written as DNA, the CDR3 is TGCAGCGTTGGGGGGGGGCGGATGAACACTGAAGCTTTCTTT.

As regards this clonotype: A read error is possible here, since a much larger clone lies one base away. The chain has TRBV6-6 and TRBJ2-3; D gene uncertain. V lost 2 bases and J lost 6, with 9 bases in between. This CDR3 is 13 amino acids long. Per the germline V gene, CDR1 is MNHNY and CDR2 is SVGAGI (reference sequence). The CDR3 spells CASSYRQEDTQYF. CDR3 sequence (DNA): TGTGCCAGCAGTTACCGGCAGGAGGATACGCAGTATTTT.

Written as DNA, the CDR3 is TGTGCCGGCCGTGGACGGGATACCTACGAGCAGTACTTC. This translates into CAGRGRDTYEQYF. This chain connects TRBV24-1 to TRBJ2-7; a possible D gene is TRBD2 (5 bases). CDR1 is KGHDR, CDR2 SFDVKD, per germline. Trimming pared 12 bases from V and 2 bases from J, leaving 16 bases between. This CDR3 has 13 residues.

The genes are TRBV28 and TRBJ2-5, with D possibly being TRBD2 (6 bases). Trimming pared 4 bases from V and 5 bases from J, leaving 17 bases between. This CDR3 has 15 residues. CDR1 and CDR2 (germline): MDHEN, SYDVKM. Written as DNA, the CDR3 is TGTGCCAGCAGTTATACTCGGGGGTTTGGGGAGACCCAGTACTTC. Translating it yields CASSYTRGFGETQYF.

The chain has TRBV29-1 and TRBJ2-7; a weak D match, TRBD1 (6 bases). Germline assignment: CDR1 SQVTM and CDR2 ANQGSEA. This CDR3 region has 11 residues. Trimming left V 7 bases short and J 5 bases short, with 12 bases between. CDR3 bases: TGCAGCGCGACAGGTGGTGACGAGCAGTACTTC. Amino acids: CSATGGDEQYF.

The J gene is TRBJ2-1, the V gene TRBV9; perhaps TRBD1 as D (6 bases). This CDR3 is built from 16 residues. Trimming removed 4 bases from V and 5 bases from J, with 19 bases in between. Looked up from germline, CDR1 is SGDLS and CDR2 is YYNGEE. The CDR3 nucleotides are TGTGCCAGCAGCATACTGGGGGCGGCGGCCAACAATGAGCAGTTCTTC. It yields the protein CASSILGAAANNEQFF.

This chain links TRBV5-1 with TRBJ2-5; TRBD2 agrees at 11 bases. This CDR3 is built from 15 residues. The germline CDR1 and CDR2 sequences are SGHRS and YFSETQ. After removal of 0 bases from V and 5 bases from J, the junction contained 3 bases not matched to a gene. The CDR3 DNA reads as TGCGCCAGCAGCTTGGTACTAGCGGGAGTGGAGACCCAGTACTTC. Encoded protein: CASSLVLAGVETQYF.

This chain joins TRBV6-1 and TRBJ2-3; 11 bases map to TRBD1. CDR3 length: 14 residues. Unmatched junction bases numbered 0, after V lost 3 bases and J lost 4 bases. Germline lookup yields CDR1 MNHNS and CDR2 SASEGT. In DNA form, the CDR3 reads TGTGCCAGCAGTGAGGGACAGGGGGCAGATACGCAGTATTTT. This codes for CASSEGQGADTQYF.

This clonotype was found a few times. The CDR3 is CSARDSGNHYEQYF. In DNA form, the CDR3 reads TGCAGTGCTAGAGATAGCGGAAACCACTACGAGCAGTACTTC. The chain recombines TRBV20-1 with TRBJ2-7; possible D gene TRBD2, 6 bases. V was trimmed by 0 bases and J by 3 bases, leaving 12 bases between them. Germline-derived CDR1 and CDR2 are DFQATT and SNEGSKA (reference sequence). The CDR3 contains 14 residues.

In its sample, this clonotype was seen once. The chain's CDR3 is CASRPPGQASNPPLHF. The CDR3 DNA is TGTGCCAGCAGGCCACCGGGACAGGCGTCCAATCCACCCCTCCACTTT. The V call is TRBV6-6, the J call TRBJ1-6; 8 bases agree with TRBD1. Germline V gives CDR1 MNHNY, CDR2 SVGAGI (reference sequence). V dropped 6 bases and J dropped 11; count of bases not matched to a gene: 15. The length of the CDR3 is 16 residues.

This clonotype was counted only a few times. V usage is TRBV20-1 and J usage is TRBJ2-7; either TRBD1 or TRBD2 may supply D (5 bases each). V was shortened by 1 base and J by 6 bases, with 7 bases between the two germline ends. Germline loops: CDR1 DFQATT, CDR2 SNEGSKA (reference sequence). The CDR3 is made up of 11 amino acids. CDR3: CSARVGTEQYF. CDR3 bases: TGCAGTGCTAGAGTAGGGACCGAGCAGTACTTC.

V and J are TRBV20-1 and TRBJ2-7; D ambiguous. The ends were cut back, 3 bases at V and 8 bases at J, with 11 bases in the middle. The V gene's germline CDR1 is DFQATT and CDR2 SNEGSKA (reference sequence). This CDR3 comprises 11 residues. CDR3 nucleotides: TGCAGTGCTAGCACCTCGCAAAAGCAGTACGTC. It codes for CSASTSQKQYV.

V gene TRBV20-1 combines with J gene TRBJ2-1, with TRBD2 matching over 14 bases. The CDR3 totals 15 residues. Trimming removed 3 bases from V and 9 bases from J; junction bases left unmatched: 7. Germline CDR1 DFQATT, CDR2 SNEGSKA (reference sequence). The CDR3: CSASPGLAGGSEQFF. Written as DNA, the CDR3 is TGCAGTGCTAGTCCAGGACTAGCGGGAGGCAGTGAGCAGTTCTTC.

This clonotype appeared a few times. The chain joins TRBV20-1 to TRBJ2-1, with TRBD2 identical over 8 bases. This CDR3 comprises 18 residues. The J segment lost 6 bases and the V segment lost 3 bases, leaving 19 bases of the junction unmatched. The germline gives CDR1 DFQATT, CDR2 SNEGSKA (reference sequence). The CDR3 coding sequence is TGCAGTGCTAGGGGCATAGCTAGCGGGCTCCCTAGTGTCAATGAGCAGTTCTTC. Residues: CSARGIASGLPSVNEQFF.

This clonotype was seen more than once but under ten times. The rearrangement joins TRBV20-1 to TRBJ2-4, with D unclear. The J call may be faulty, since TRBJ2-7 better matches the DNA end. Germline V gene lookup returns CDR1 DFQATT and CDR2 SNEGSKA (reference sequence). The CDR3 is 13 residues long. The CDR3 DNA sequence: TGCAGTGCTAGAGATCGAGCGTTGAGCGAGCAGTACTTC. This gives the protein CSARDRALSEQYF.

This clonotype was found a few times. The CDR3 loop reads CASSPTSGRYEQYF. The CDR3 DNA reads as TGTGCCAGCAGCCCTACTAGCGGGAGATACGAGCAGTACTTC. This chain links TRBV7-2 with TRBJ2-7, with TRBD2 matching 11 bases. The CDR3 spans 14 residues. Germline V gene data show CDR1 as SGHTA and CDR2 as FQGNSA. V dropped 5 bases and J dropped 4; count of bases not matched to a gene: 4.

The chain carries TRBV3-1 and TRBJ1-5; 7 positions agree with TRBD1. The CDR3 loop spans 16 amino acids. The V gene end was trimmed by 1 base and the J gene end by 6 bases; junction bases not matched to a gene: 9. In germline, CDR1 is LGHDT, CDR2 YNNKEL (reference sequence). The CDR3 DNA is TGTGCCAGCAGCCAAGCGGTCCTAGGGGGCTCTCAGCCCCAGCATTTT. Translation gives CASSQAVLGGSQPQHF.

A few counts support this clonotype. The chain uses TRBV12-3 or TRBV12-4 and TRBJ1-6; no clear D gene. CDR3 length: 14 amino acids. V lost 1 base and J lost 8, with 9 bases in between. The chain's CDR3 is CASSLVSPHSPLHF. The CDR3 bases are TGTGCCAGCAGTTTAGTGAGCCCTCATTCACCCCTCCACTTT.

This clonotype was seen more than once but under ten times. The chain uses TRBV29-1 and TRBJ2-7, with D perhaps TRBD1 (7 bases). The germline V gene has CDR1 SQVTM and CDR2 ANQGSEA. The CDR3 is made up of 12 amino acids. Trimming left V 4 bases short and J 3 bases short, with 10 bases between. The CDR3 DNA is TGCAGCGTTGTGCAGGGGGGCTACGAGCAGTACTTC. Its protein product is CSVVQGGYEQYF.

This clonotype has only a few counts. The gene calls are TRBV12-3 or TRBV12-4 and TRBJ1-2, with 10 bases fitting TRBD1. V gave up 2 bases and J gave up 3 bases; unmatched junction bases: 9. There are 17 residues in the CDR3. The CDR3 is CASSLKRDRGSYYGYTF. CDR3 bases: TGTGCCAGCAGTTTAAAGCGGGACAGGGGAAGCTACTATGGCTACACCTTC.

This rearrangement joins TRBV28 to TRBJ1-2; no reliable D call. The germline V gene encodes CDR1 MDHEN and CDR2 SYDVKM. CDR3 length: 13 amino acids. V was trimmed by 2 bases and J by 4 bases, leaving 8 bases between them. The CDR3 DNA reads TGTGCCAGCAGTTTAGGAGTCGCCTATGGCTACACCTTC. This gives the protein CASSLGVAYGYTF.

This chain joins TRBV20-1 and TRBJ2-1; 8 bases match TRBD2. The V segment lost 0 bases and the J segment 8 bases; nucleotides outside the gene matches: 12. CDR1 DFQATT and CDR2 SNEGSKA come from the germline V gene (reference sequence). The CDR3 contains 16 residues. The CDR3 region is CSARDSGTRLEDEQFF. The CDR3 DNA sequence: TGCAGTGCTAGAGACTCCGGGACTAGGTTAGAGGATGAGCAGTTCTTC.

This chain joins TRBV13 and TRBJ2-7; D is possibly TRBD1 (5 bases). V lost 7 bases, J lost 6 bases, and 10 bases lay in between. The CDR3 is made up of 11 amino acids. Germline CDR1 and CDR2: PRHDT and FYEKMQ (reference sequence). In DNA form, the CDR3 reads TGTGCCAGCATGGCAGGGATCGAGCAGTACTTC. As protein: CASMAGIEQYF.

This clonotype was seen at least ten times. V gene TRBV29-1 combines with J gene TRBJ2-6, with D perhaps TRBD1 or TRBD2 (5 bases each). Per the germline V gene, CDR1 is SQVTM and CDR2 is ANQGSEA. V dropped 3 bases and J dropped 2 bases, with 11 bases sitting between them. The CDR3 is 15 residues long. The CDR3, as DNA: TGCAGCGTTGAGAGACGAGGGGCTGGGGCCAACGTCCTGACTTTC. Protein product: CSVERRGAGANVLTF.